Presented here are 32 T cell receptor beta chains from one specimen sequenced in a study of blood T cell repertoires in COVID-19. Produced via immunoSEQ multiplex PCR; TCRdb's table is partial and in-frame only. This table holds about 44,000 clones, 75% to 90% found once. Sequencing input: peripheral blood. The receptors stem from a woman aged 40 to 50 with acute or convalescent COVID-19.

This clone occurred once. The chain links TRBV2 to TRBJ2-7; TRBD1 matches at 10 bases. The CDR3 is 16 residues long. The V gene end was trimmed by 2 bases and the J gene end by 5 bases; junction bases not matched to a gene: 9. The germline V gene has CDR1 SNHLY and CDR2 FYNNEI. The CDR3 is CASSEPPGQGLHEQYF. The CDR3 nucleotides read TGTGCCAGCAGTGAACCCCCGGGACAGGGGCTCCACGAGCAGTACTTC. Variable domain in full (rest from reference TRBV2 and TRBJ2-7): EPEVTQTPSHQVTQMGQEVILRCVPISNHLYFYWYRQILGQKVEFLVSFYNNEISEKSEIFDDQFSVERPDGSNFTLKIRSTKLEDSAMYFCASSEPPGQGLHEQYFGPGTRLTVT.

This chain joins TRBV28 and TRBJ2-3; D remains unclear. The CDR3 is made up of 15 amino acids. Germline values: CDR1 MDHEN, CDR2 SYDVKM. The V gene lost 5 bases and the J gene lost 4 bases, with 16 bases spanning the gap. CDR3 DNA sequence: TGTGCCAGCAGTCGAACTGCAATTCGTTCAGATACGCAGTATTTT. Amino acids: CASSRTAIRSDTQYF.

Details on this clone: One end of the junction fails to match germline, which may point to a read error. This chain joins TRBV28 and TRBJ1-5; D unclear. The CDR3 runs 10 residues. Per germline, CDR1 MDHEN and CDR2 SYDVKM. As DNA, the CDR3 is TGCGTAGTGGGCAATCAGCCCCAGCATTTT. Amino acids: CVVGNQPQHF.

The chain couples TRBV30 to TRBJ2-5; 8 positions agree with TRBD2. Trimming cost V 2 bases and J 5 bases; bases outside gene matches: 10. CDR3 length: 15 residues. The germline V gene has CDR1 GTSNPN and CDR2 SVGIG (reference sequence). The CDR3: CAWSNERGRAETQYF. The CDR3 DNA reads TGTGCCTGGAGTAATGAGCGGGGGCGGGCCGAGACCCAGTACTTC.

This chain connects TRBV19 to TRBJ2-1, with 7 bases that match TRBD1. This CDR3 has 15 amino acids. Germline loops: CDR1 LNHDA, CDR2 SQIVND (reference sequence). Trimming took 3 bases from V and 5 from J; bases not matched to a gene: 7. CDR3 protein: CASSIEDRRNNEQFF. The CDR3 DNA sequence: TGTGCCAGTAGTATCGAGGACAGGAGAAACAATGAGCAGTTCTTC.

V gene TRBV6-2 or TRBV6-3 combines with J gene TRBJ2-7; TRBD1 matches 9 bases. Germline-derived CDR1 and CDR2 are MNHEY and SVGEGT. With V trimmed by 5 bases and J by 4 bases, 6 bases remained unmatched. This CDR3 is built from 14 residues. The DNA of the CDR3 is TGTGCCAGCAGTAAGGGACAGGGCTGGTACGAGCAGTACTTC. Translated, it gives CASSKGQGWYEQYF.

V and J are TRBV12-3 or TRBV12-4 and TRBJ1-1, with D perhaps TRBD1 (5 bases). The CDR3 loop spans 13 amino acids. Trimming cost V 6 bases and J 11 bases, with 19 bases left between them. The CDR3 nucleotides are TGTGCCAGCAGCCCCGGACCACGGGGGGAGGCTTTCTTT. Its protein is CASSPGPRGEAFF.

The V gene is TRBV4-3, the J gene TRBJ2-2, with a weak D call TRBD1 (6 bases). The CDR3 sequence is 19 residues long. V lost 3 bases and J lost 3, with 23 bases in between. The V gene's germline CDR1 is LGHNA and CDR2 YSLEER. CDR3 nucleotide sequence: TGCGCCAGCAGCCACCCAACGCAAGAAACAGGGCCGTACACCGGGGAGCTGTTTTTT. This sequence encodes CASSHPTQETGPYTGELFF.

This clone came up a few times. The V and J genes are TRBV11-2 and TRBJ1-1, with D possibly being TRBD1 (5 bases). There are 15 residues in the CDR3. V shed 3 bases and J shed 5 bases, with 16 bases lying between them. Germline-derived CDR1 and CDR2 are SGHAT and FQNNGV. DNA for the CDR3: TGTGCCAGCAGCTTCAGAGGGACTTCAGGGACTGAAGCTTTCTTT. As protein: CASSFRGTSGTEAFF.

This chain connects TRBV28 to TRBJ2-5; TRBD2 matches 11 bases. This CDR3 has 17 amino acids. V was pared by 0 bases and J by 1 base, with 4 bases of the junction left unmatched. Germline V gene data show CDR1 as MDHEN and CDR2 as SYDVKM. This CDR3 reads CASSLWTSGEAQETQYF. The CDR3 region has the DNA TGTGCCAGCAGTTTATGGACTAGCGGGGAGGCCCAAGAGACCCAGTACTTC.

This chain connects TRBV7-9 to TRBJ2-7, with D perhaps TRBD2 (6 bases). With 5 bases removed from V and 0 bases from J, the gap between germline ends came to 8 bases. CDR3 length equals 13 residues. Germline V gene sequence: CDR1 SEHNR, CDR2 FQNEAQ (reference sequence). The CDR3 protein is CASSRDFSYEQYF. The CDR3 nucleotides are TGTGCCAGCAGCCGGGACTTCTCCTACGAGCAGTACTTC.

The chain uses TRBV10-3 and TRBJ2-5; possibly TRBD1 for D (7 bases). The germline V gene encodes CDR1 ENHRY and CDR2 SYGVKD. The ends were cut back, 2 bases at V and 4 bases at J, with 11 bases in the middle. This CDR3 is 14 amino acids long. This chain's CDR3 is CAISENRGGETQYF. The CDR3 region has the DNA TGTGCCATCAGTGAGAACAGGGGAGGAGAGACCCAGTACTTC.

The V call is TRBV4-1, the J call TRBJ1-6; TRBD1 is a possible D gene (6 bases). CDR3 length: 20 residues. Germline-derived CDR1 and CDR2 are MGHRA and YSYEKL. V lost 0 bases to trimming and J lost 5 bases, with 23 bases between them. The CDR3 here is CASSQDQLAGGDNHNSPLHF. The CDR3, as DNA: TGCGCCAGCAGCCAAGATCAACTCGCCGGGGGGGACAATCATAATTCACCCCTCCACTTT.

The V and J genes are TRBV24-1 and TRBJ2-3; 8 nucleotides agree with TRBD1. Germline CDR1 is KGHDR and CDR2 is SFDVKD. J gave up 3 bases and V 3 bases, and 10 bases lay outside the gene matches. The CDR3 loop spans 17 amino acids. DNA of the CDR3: TGTGCCACCAGTGATGGACGGACAGGGATGAGGACAGATACGCAGTATTTT. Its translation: CATSDGRTGMRTDTQYF.

As DNA, the CDR3 is TGTGCCAGCAGAGCTGGACAGCTTGGAAACACCATATATTTT. Encoded protein: CASRAGQLGNTIYF. The J gene is TRBJ1-3, the V gene TRBV6-5, with D maybe TRBD1 (6 bases). Trimming took 6 bases from V and 3 from J, leaving 12 bases between them. The germline V gene has CDR1 MNHEY and CDR2 SVGAGI. The CDR3 extends over 14 amino acids.

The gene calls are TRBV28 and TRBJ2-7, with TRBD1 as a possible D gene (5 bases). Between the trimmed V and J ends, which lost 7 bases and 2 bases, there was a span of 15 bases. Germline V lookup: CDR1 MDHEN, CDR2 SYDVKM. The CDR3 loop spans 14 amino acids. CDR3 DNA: TGTGCCAGCACCACAGGCCGCAATCCCTACGAGCAGTACTTC. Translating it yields CASTTGRNPYEQYF.

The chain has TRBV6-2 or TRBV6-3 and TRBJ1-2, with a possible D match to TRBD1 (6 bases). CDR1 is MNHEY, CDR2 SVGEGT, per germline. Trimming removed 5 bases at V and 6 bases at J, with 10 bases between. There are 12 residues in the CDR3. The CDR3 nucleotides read TGTGCCAGCAGTGACAGGTGGAATGGCTACACCTTC. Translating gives CASSDRWNGYTF.

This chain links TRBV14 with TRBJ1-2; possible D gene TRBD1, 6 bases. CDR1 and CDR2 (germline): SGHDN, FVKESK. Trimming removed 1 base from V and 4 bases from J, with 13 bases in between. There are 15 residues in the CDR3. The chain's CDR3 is CASSQGLGRGYGYTF. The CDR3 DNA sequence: TGTGCCAGCAGCCAAGGATTGGGCAGGGGCTATGGCTACACCTTC.

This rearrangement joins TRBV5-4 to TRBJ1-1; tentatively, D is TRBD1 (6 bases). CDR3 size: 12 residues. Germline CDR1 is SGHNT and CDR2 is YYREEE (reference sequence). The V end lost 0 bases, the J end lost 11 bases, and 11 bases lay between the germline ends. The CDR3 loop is CASSLEGRGAFF. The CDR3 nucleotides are TGTGCCAGCAGCTTGGAGGGGAGGGGGGCTTTCTTT.

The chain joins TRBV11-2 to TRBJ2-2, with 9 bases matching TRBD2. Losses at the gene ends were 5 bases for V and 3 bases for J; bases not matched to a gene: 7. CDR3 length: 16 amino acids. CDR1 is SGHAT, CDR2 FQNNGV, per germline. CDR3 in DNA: TGTGCCAGCAGCGCAAATAGCGGGAGTGACACCGGGGAGCTGTTTTTT. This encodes CASSANSGSDTGELFF. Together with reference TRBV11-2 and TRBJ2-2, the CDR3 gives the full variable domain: EAGVAQSPRYKIIEKRQSVAFWCNPISGHATLYWYQQILGQGPKLLIQFQNNGVVDDSQLPKDRFSAERLKGVDSTLKIQPAKLEDSAVYLCASSANSGSDTGELFFGEGSRLTVL.

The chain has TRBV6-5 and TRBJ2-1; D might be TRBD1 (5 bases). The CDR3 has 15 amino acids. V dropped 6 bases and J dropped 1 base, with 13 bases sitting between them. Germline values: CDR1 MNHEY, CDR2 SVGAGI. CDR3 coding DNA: TGTGCCAGCAGCCCCGACAGAAAATCCTACAATGAGCAGTTCTTC. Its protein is CASSPDRKSYNEQFF.

The CDR3 loop reads CASQQGASEQYF. As DNA, the CDR3 is TGTGCCAGTCAACAGGGGGCTTCCGAGCAGTACTTC. The V gene is TRBV19, the J gene TRBJ2-7, with 9 bases fitting TRBD1. Germline values: CDR1 LNHDA, CDR2 SQIVND (reference sequence). J was trimmed by 6 bases and V by 8 bases; bases with no gene match: 5. CDR3 size: 12 residues.

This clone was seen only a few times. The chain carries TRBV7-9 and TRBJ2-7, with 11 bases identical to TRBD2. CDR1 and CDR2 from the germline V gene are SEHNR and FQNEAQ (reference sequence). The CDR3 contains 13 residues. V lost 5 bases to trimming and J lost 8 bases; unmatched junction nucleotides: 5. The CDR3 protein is CASSGTSGSQQYF. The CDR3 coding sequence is TGTGCCAGCAGCGGCACTAGCGGGAGTCAGCAGTACTTC.

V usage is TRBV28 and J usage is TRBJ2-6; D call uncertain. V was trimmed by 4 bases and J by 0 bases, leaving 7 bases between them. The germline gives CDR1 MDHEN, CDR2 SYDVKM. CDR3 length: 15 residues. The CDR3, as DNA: TGTGCCAGCAGTTCCCACAGCTCTGGGGCCAACGTCCTGACTTTC. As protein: CASSSHSSGANVLTF.

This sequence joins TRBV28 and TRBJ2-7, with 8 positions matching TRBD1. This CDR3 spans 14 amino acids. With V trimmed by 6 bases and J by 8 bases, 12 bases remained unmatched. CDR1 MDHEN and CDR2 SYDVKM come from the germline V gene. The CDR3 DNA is TGTGCCAGCAGCCGACAGGGGATAAGTGGGAAGCAGTACTTC. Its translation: CASSRQGISGKQYF.

CDR3 region: CASRTGAETQYF. As DNA, the CDR3 is TGTGCCAGCAGAACGGGAGCGGAGACCCAGTACTTC. The rearrangement joins TRBV27 to TRBJ2-5, with a tentative D call TRBD2 (6 bases). V lost 6 bases to trimming and J lost 5 bases, with 10 bases between them. The CDR3 loop spans 12 amino acids. Germline V gene lookup returns CDR1 MNHEY and CDR2 SMNVEV (reference sequence).

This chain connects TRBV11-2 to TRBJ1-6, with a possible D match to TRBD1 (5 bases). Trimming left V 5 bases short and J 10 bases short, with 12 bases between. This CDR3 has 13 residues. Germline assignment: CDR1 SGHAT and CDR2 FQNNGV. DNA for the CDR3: TGTGCCAGCAGCCTCCGGGCAGGGTCACCCCTCCACTTT. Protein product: CASSLRAGSPLHF.

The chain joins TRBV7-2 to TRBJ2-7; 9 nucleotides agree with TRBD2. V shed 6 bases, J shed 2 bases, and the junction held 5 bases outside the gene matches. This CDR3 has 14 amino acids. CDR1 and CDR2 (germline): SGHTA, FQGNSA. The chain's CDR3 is CASRIAGAAYEQYF. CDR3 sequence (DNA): TGTGCCAGCAGGATAGCGGGGGCGGCCTACGAGCAGTACTTC. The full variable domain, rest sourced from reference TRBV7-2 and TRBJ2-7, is GAGVSQSPSNKVTEKGKDVELRCDPISGHTALYWYRQSLGQGLEFLIYFQGNSAPDKSGLPSDRFSAERTGGSVSTLTIQRTQQEDSAVYLCASRIAGAAYEQYFGPGTRLTVT.

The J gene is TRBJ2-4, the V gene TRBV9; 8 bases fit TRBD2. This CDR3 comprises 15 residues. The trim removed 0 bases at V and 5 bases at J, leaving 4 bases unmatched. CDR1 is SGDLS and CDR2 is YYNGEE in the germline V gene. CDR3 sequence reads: CASSVDRGGENIQYF. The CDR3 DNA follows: TGTGCCAGCAGCGTAGATCGGGGGGGTGAAAACATTCAGTACTTC. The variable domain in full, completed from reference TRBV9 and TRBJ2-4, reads DSGVTQTPKHLITATGQRVTLRCSPRSGDLSVYWYQQSLDQGLQFLIQYYNGEERAKGNILERFSAQQFPDLHSELNLSSLELGDSALYFCASSVDRGGENIQYFGAGTRLSVL.

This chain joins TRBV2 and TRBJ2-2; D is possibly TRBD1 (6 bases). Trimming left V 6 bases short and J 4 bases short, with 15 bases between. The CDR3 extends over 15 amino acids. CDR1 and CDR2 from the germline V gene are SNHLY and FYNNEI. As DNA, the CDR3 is TGTGCCAGCAGGGGACCGACAGGCCCCACCGGGGAGCTGTTTTTT. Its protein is CASRGPTGPTGELFF.

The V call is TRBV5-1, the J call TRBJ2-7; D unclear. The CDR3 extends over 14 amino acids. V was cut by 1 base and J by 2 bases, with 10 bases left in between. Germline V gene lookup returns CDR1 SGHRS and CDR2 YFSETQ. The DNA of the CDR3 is TGCGCCAGCAGCTTGTCTACTTCTGCCTACGAGCAGTACTTC. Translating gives CASSLSTSAYEQYF.

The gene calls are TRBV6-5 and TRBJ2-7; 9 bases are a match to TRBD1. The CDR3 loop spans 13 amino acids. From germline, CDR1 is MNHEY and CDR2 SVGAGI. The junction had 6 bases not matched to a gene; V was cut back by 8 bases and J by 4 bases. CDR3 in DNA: TGTGCCAGCGTCGGGACAGGGTTATACGAGCAGTACTTC. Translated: CASVGTGLYEQYF.